The source of this T cell receptor beta chain is a study of T cells in Graves' hyperthyroidism and ophthalmopathy. The CDR3 contains 19 residues. From germline, CDR1 is GTSNPN and CDR2 SVGIG (reference sequence). V lost 1 base, J lost 0 bases, and 12 bases stayed unmatched. Researchers took RNA transcripts and amplified the TCR beta CDR3 regions from them. The HTBI primer set was used in a first-round RT-PCR of the TCR CDR3. Each CDR3 protein is one row after TCRdb ran MiXCR on the multiplex PCR reads. This table has approximately 740,000 distinct CDR3 sequences, around 13% appearing once. The sample consisted of blood. This chain joins TRBV30 and TRBJ2-4; 10 nucleotides line up with TRBD2. This TCR was recovered from a woman under 30 with Graves' hyperthyroidism. CDR3 sequence reads: CAWSAALAGATGAKNIQYF. CDR3 DNA: TGTGCCTGGAGTGCCGCGCTAGCGGGAGCGACAGGAGCCAAAAACATTCAGTACTTC.